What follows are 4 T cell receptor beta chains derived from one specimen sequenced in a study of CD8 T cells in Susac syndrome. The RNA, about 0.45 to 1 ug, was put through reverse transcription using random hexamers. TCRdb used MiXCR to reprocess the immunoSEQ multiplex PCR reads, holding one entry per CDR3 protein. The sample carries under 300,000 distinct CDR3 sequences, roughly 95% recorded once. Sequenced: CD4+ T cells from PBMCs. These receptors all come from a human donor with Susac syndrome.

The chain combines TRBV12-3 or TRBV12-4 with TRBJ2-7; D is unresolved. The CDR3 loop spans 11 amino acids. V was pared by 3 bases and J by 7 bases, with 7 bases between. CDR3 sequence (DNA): TGTGCCAGCAGTTTTGGCTTTGAGCAGTACTTC. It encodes CASSFGFEQYF.

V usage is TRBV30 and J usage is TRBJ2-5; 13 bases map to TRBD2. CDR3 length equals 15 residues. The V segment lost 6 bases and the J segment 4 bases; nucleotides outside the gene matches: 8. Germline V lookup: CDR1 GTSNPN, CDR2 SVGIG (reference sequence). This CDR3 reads CACSRTSGSPETQYF. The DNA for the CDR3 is TGTGCCTGTTCCCGGACTAGCGGGAGCCCAGAGACCCAGTACTTC.

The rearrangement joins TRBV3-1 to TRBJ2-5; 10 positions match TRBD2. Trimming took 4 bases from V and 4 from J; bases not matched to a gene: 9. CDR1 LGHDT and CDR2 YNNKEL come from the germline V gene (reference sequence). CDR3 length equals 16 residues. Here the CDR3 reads CASSPRLAGARETQYF. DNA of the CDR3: TGTGCCAGCAGCCCCCGTCTAGCGGGAGCCAGAGAGACCCAGTACTTC.

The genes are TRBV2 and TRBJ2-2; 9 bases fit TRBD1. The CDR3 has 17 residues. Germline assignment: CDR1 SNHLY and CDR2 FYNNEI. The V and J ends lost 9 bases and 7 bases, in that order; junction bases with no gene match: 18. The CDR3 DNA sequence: TGTGCCAGAACTTTTAGGCCGGGACAGGGTGTTGGCGGGGAGCTGTTTTTT. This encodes CARTFRPGQGVGGELFF. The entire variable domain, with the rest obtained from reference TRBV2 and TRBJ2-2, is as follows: EPEVTQTPSHQVTQMGQEVILRCVPISNHLYFYWYRQILGQKVEFLVSFYNNEISEKSEIFDDQFSVERPDGSNFTLKIRSTKLEDSAMYFCARTFRPGQGVGGELFFGEGSRLTVL.